Sequencing of this T cell receptor beta chain was carried out in a study of tumor-infiltrating lymphocytes in localized non-small cell lung cancer. The assay was immunoSEQ multiplex PCR, and TCRdb's table has in-frame clones only and misses some. The table includes 10,000 to 13,000 clones, about 86% detected once. Looked up from germline, CDR1 is SGHVS and CDR2 is FQNEAQ. The CDR3 runs to 17 residues. Trimming took off 0 bases at V and 0 bases at J, with 12 bases between the two ends. The receptor was isolated from a human donor with non-small cell lung cancer. This chain joins TRBV7-8 and TRBJ1-3; D gene uncertain. Sequenced sample: uninvolved lung tissue not adjacent to the tumor. CDR3 in DNA: TGTGCCAGCAGCTTAGCGGCAGGCAGCTTCTCTGGAAACACCATATATTTT. This codes for CASSLAAGSFSGNTIYF.